These 27 T cell receptor beta chains were sequenced from one sample in a study of blood T cells in healthy people across ages. Using a J-beta primer mix together with a sample-barcoded 5' primer, a second PCR was run for about 6 to 11 cycles. From the 5' RACE reads, TCRdb called clonotypes with MiXCR, one entry per CDR3 protein. The profile shows over 950,000 distinct CDR3 sequences, 51% of them singletons. The sample consisted of blood. Receptor source: a woman aged 55-69 years in good health.

The chain joins TRBV19 to TRBJ2-3; no firm D call. Germline assignment: CDR1 LNHDA and CDR2 SQIVND (reference sequence). The CDR3 consists of 15 residues. V lost 5 bases to trimming and J lost 3 bases, with 15 bases between them. The CDR3 nucleotides are TGTGCCAGTAGTTACCGATTTGGGTTTACAGATACGCAGTATTTT. Translated: CASSYRFGFTDTQYF.

As concerns this clonotype: Relative to the germline gene, one junction end is altered; a read error may explain this. This chain links TRBV27 with TRBJ2-6; 8 nucleotides match TRBD1. CDR3 length equals 15 residues. The germline gives CDR1 MNHEY, CDR2 SMNVEV (reference sequence). In DNA form, the CDR3 reads TGTGCCAGCAGGGGGACAGGAGGTGGGACCAACGTCCTGACTTTC. Protein sequence: CASRGTGGGTNVLTF.

This rearrangement joins TRBV9 to TRBJ2-7; TRBD1 aligns across 7 bases. The CDR3 consists of 17 residues. In germline, CDR1 is SGDLS, CDR2 YYNGEE. Trimming at V came to 0 bases and at J to 5 bases, leaving 14 bases not matched to a gene. Written as DNA, the CDR3 is TGTGCCAGCAGCGTAGAGGACAGGACGAAACCCCTCCACGAGCAGTACTTC. Residues: CASSVEDRTKPLHEQYF.

This chain links TRBV2 with TRBJ2-5; 7 positions match TRBD2. V gave up 5 bases and J gave up 5 bases; unmatched junction bases: 14. The CDR3 sequence is 16 residues long. Germline V gene sequence: CDR1 SNHLY, CDR2 FYNNEI. As DNA, the CDR3 is TGTGCCAGCAGTCTCTCAGGACTAGGCGAAGGGGAGACCCAGTACTTC. It encodes CASSLSGLGEGETQYF.

This chain joins TRBV29-1 and TRBJ2-2, with D possibly TRBD2 on 5 matching bases. This CDR3 has 14 amino acids. With 7 bases removed from V and 1 base from J, the gap between germline ends came to 13 bases. Germline loops: CDR1 SQVTM, CDR2 ANQGSEA. This CDR3 is CSAIARGNTGELFF. The CDR3 nucleotides read TGCAGCGCCATAGCCCGGGGGAACACCGGGGAGCTGTTTTTT.

The sample holds a few counts of this clonotype. For the CDR3, the DNA is TGCGCCAGCAGCCAAGGGGGGGGCTTTTTAACCTACGAGCAGTACTTC. Encoded protein: CASSQGGGFLTYEQYF. This chain joins TRBV4-1 and TRBJ2-7; maybe TRBD2 (7 bases). CDR1 and CDR2 (germline): MGHRA, YSYEKL. There are 16 residues in the CDR3. V lost 1 base, J lost 2 bases, and 15 bases lay in between.

The J gene is TRBJ2-1, the V gene TRBV27; D is possibly TRBD1 or TRBD2 (5 bases each). Germline lookup yields CDR1 MNHEY and CDR2 SMNVEV (reference sequence). This CDR3 has 16 amino acids. V was trimmed by 8 bases and J by 0 bases, leaving 17 bases between them. The DNA of the CDR3 is TGTGCCAGCCACCCTTCGTGGGGGAGCTCCTACAATGAGCAGTTCTTC. Amino acids: CASHPSWGSSYNEQFF.

V is TRBV30 and J is TRBJ2-1; tentatively, D is TRBD2 (5 bases). Between the trimmed V and J ends, which lost 3 bases and 8 bases, there was a span of 14 bases. Per germline, CDR1 GTSNPN and CDR2 SVGIG (reference sequence). This CDR3 comprises 13 residues. DNA for the CDR3: TGTGCCTGGAGCCCCCACGGGATGGATGAGCAGTTCTTC. Protein product: CAWSPHGMDEQFF.

V and J are TRBV4-1 and TRBJ2-7; 8 bases map to TRBD1. V lost 0 bases, J lost 2 bases, and 15 bases stayed unmatched. The CDR3 consists of 19 residues. The V gene's germline CDR1 is MGHRA and CDR2 YSYEKL. CDR3 in amino acids: CASSQDRNRIGTGTYEQYF. In nucleotides, the CDR3 is TGCGCCAGCAGCCAAGACCGGAATAGAATCGGGACAGGAACCTACGAGCAGTACTTC.

Worth noting for this clonotype: A read error may be the cause here, since a much bigger clone is one base away. The rearrangement joins TRBV27 to TRBJ2-5; the match to TRBD1 covers 8 bases. Germline V gene data show CDR1 as MNHEY and CDR2 as SMNVEV (reference sequence). The CDR3 runs 13 residues. V was pared by 5 bases and J by 11 bases, with 10 bases of the junction left unmatched. CDR3 DNA: TGTGCCAGCAGTATAAAACAGGGGGTTGAGCAGTACTTC. Its protein is CASSIKQGVEQYF.

The genes are TRBV29-1 and TRBJ2-2; 11 nucleotides line up with TRBD2. The trim removed 1 base at V and 4 bases at J, leaving 5 bases unmatched. Germline V gene data show CDR1 as SQVTM and CDR2 as ANQGSEA. This CDR3 is 16 amino acids long. The chain's CDR3 is CSVEVAGGLRTGELFF. CDR3 coding DNA: TGCAGCGTTGAAGTAGCGGGAGGGCTCCGCACCGGGGAGCTGTTTTTT.

This clonotype was counted between two and nine times. This sequence joins TRBV12-5 and TRBJ2-5, with TRBD1 identical over 12 bases. The germline CDR1 and CDR2 sequences are LGHNT and FRNRAP. The CDR3 is 15 residues long. V was clipped by 7 bases and J by 5 bases; unmatched bases: 8. CDR3 region: CASAPGQGAWETQYF. The CDR3 DNA is TGTGCTAGTGCCCCGGGACAGGGGGCGTGGGAGACCCAGTACTTC.

This chain links TRBV11-2 with TRBJ1-2; D remains unclear. CDR3 length: 14 residues. Between the trimmed V and J ends, which lost 4 bases and 8 bases, there was a span of 17 bases. Per germline, CDR1 SGHAT and CDR2 FQNNGV. CDR3 nucleotide sequence: TGTGCCAGCAGCTCTATGCTCCAAACTCGGGGCTACACCTTC. Its protein is CASSSMLQTRGYTF.

Written as DNA, the CDR3 is TGTGCCAGCAGTCTACAGGGGCCGAGCACAGATACGCAGTATTTT. The encoded protein is CASSLQGPSTDTQYF. This chain connects TRBV27 to TRBJ2-3; 7 nucleotides align to TRBD1. From germline, CDR1 is MNHEY and CDR2 SMNVEV (reference sequence). The V gene end was trimmed by 5 bases and the J gene end by 0 bases; junction bases not matched to a gene: 5. This CDR3 spans 15 amino acids.

In this sample, this clonotype turned up a few times. V gene TRBV5-1 combines with J gene TRBJ1-1; 7 nucleotides line up with TRBD1. Germline V CDR1 and CDR2: SGHRS, YFSETQ. Trimming removed 0 bases from V and 4 bases from J; junction bases left unmatched: 3. The CDR3 is made up of 14 amino acids. CDR3 bases: TGCGCCAGCAGCTTGGACAGGGGAGGCACTGAAGCTTTCTTT. Translated: CASSLDRGGTEAFF.

The rearrangement links TRBV2 to TRBJ2-7, with D hard to call. Germline V gives CDR1 SNHLY, CDR2 FYNNEI. The V end was cut by 6 bases, the J end by 2 bases, with 11 bases between. The CDR3 loop spans 13 amino acids. In DNA form, the CDR3 reads TGTGCCAGCAGGAAAGACGCCACCTACGAGCAGTACTTC. Protein: CASRKDATYEQYF.

The V call is TRBV10-3, the J call TRBJ2-1; 7 nucleotides match TRBD2. The CDR3 has 13 residues. Germline lookup yields CDR1 ENHRY and CDR2 SYGVKD. Trimming took 8 bases from V and 10 from J; bases not matched to a gene: 11. The CDR3 loop reads CAIGEGSSSEQFF. For the CDR3, the DNA is TGTGCCATCGGGGAGGGCAGTTCGTCAGAGCAGTTCTTC.

V is TRBV20-1 and J is TRBJ1-6; 11 bases map to TRBD1. Per germline, CDR1 DFQATT and CDR2 SNEGSKA (reference sequence). CDR3 length equals 15 residues. V lost 4 bases and J lost 6; bases outside the gene matches: 5. This CDR3 reads CSATKDRGRNSPLHF. The CDR3 nucleotides are TGCAGTGCTACAAAGGACAGGGGGCGTAATTCACCCCTCCACTTT.

This clonotype was seen a few times. The chain is built from TRBV28 and TRBJ2-4; the D is unclear. CDR1 is MDHEN and CDR2 is SYDVKM in the germline V gene. Trimming removed 2 bases from V and 2 bases from J, with 7 bases in between. The CDR3 is 14 amino acids. CDR3 in DNA: TGTGCCAGCAGTTTAAGTCTGCCCAAAAACATTCAGTACTTC. As protein: CASSLSLPKNIQYF. The full variable domain, its missing parts supplied by reference TRBV28 and TRBJ2-4, is DVKVTQSSRYLVKRTGEKVFLECVQDMDHENMFWYRQDPGLGLRLIYFSYDVKMKEKGDIPEGYSVSREKKERFSLILESASTNQTSMYLCASSLSLPKNIQYFGAGTRLSVL.

The genes are TRBV4-2 and TRBJ2-3; D not certain. This CDR3 spans 14 amino acids. V lost 0 bases and J 3 bases, leaving 7 bases between the germline ends. Germline CDR1 is LGHNA and CDR2 is YNFKEQ. The CDR3 spells CASSQDNPTDTQYF. The DNA for the CDR3 is TGTGCCAGCAGCCAAGATAACCCAACAGATACGCAGTATTTT.

This clonotype was counted only a few times. The chain recombines TRBV7-3 with TRBJ2-1; D gene ambiguous. Trimming removed 1 base from V and 3 bases from J, with 10 bases in between. Germline CDR1 and CDR2: SGHTA and FQGTGA. This CDR3 region has 15 residues. Written as DNA, the CDR3 is TGTGCCAGCAGCTTAAGTAGGACGGTCTACAATGAGCAGTTCTTC. Translating it yields CASSLSRTVYNEQFF.

The rearrangement joins TRBV29-1 to TRBJ1-2, with D unresolved. Germline-derived CDR1 and CDR2 are SQVTM and ANQGSEA. The CDR3 consists of 13 residues. Trimming shortened V by 3 bases and J by 5 bases, and 13 bases separated the two germline ends. The CDR3 sequence is CSVEERTSYGYTF. CDR3 nucleotides: TGCAGCGTTGAGGAGCGGACTAGTTATGGCTACACCTTC.

This clonotype was seen only a few times. The chain carries TRBV20-1 and TRBJ1-4; D not resolved. Trimming stripped 6 bases from V and 1 base from J, with 6 bases between. This CDR3 contains 12 residues. Germline-derived CDR1 and CDR2 are DFQATT and SNEGSKA (reference sequence). CDR3 protein: CSAGRTNEKLFF. The CDR3 region has the DNA TGCAGTGCAGGAAGAACTAATGAAAAACTGTTTTTT.

The genes are TRBV6-2 or TRBV6-3 and TRBJ2-1, with 9 bases identical to TRBD2. This CDR3 comprises 16 residues. Germline V gene sequence: CDR1 MNHEY, CDR2 SVGEGT. V was pared by 6 bases and J by 4 bases, with 10 bases of the junction left unmatched. CDR3 amino acids: CASSLNLAGIYNEQFF. The CDR3 nucleotides are TGTGCCAGCAGCCTTAACCTAGCGGGAATTTACAATGAGCAGTTCTTC.

The rearrangement links TRBV28 to TRBJ2-5; 8 bases line up with TRBD2. V was clipped by 7 bases and J by 5 bases; unmatched bases: 12. CDR1 is MDHEN and CDR2 is SYDVKM in the germline V gene. The CDR3 is 15 amino acids. Here the CDR3 reads CASTLERESGETQYF. The CDR3 DNA is TGTGCCAGCACCCTAGAGCGGGAGTCGGGGGAGACCCAGTACTTC.

A word on this clonotype: Its ends do not fully match the called genes, so a read error is possible. The chain links TRBV11-2 to TRBJ2-7; 10 nucleotides match TRBD2. In germline, CDR1 is SGHAT, CDR2 FQNNGV. The CDR3 consists of 17 residues. CDR3 region: CASGLVVSTSGIYEQYF. CDR3 bases: TGTGCCAGCGGCTTAGTAGTTAGCACTAGCGGGATATACGAGCAGTACTTC.

J is TRBJ2-3 and V is TRBV3-1, with TRBD2 identical over 10 bases. Germline loops: CDR1 LGHDT, CDR2 YNNKEL (reference sequence). V lost 4 bases, J lost 1 base, and 5 bases stayed unmatched. CDR3 length: 16 amino acids. The CDR3 spells CASSLQTSGGTDTQYF. The CDR3, as DNA: TGTGCCAGCAGCCTACAAACTAGCGGGGGCACAGATACGCAGTATTTT.